These 23 T cell receptor beta chains were all obtained from the same sample, sequenced in a study of glioma-infiltrating T cells after dendritic cell vaccination. Here immunoSEQ multiplex PCR was the method, and the copy in TCRdb shows in-frame clones only, minus some. The sample has 72,000 or so clones; roughly 87% are singletons. Documented time point: after dendritic cell vaccination, including at tumor progression/relapse. Sequencing used blood, obtained after dendritic cell vaccination. The receptors shown here come from a human donor with glioblastoma.

This chain connects TRBV2 to TRBJ1-5, with 9 bases identical to TRBD1. The CDR3 contains 13 residues. Germline CDR1 reads SNHLY; CDR2 reads FYNNEI. V shed 11 bases and J 4 bases; nucleotides not matched to a gene: 6. The CDR3 DNA reads TGTGCCGGTGGGACAGGGCAAAATCAGCCCCAGCATTTT. It yields the protein CAGGTGQNQPQHF. The variable domain in full, with the rest retrieved from reference TRBV2 and TRBJ1-5, is EPEVTQTPSHQVTQMGQEVILRCVPISNHLYFYWYRQILGQKVEFLVSFYNNEISEKSEIFDDQFSVERPDGSNFTLKIRSTKLEDSAMYFCAGGTGQNQPQHFGDGTRLSIL.

The chain uses TRBV5-1 and TRBJ2-3, with TRBD1 matching 8 bases. In germline, CDR1 is SGHRS, CDR2 YFSETQ. V gave up 0 bases and J gave up 5 bases; unmatched junction bases: 5. The CDR3 has 15 amino acids. The CDR3 loop is CASSLAARGQDTQYF. Here the CDR3 DNA reads TGCGCCAGCAGCTTGGCCGCCAGGGGGCAAGATACGCAGTATTTT.

The chain links TRBV6-5 to TRBJ2-3; the match to TRBD2 covers 9 bases. This CDR3 spans 13 amino acids. In germline, CDR1 is MNHEY, CDR2 SVGAGI. The V and J ends lost 0 bases and 15 bases, in that order; junction bases with no gene match: 7. The CDR3 protein is CASSYSSAGGPYF. Written as DNA, the CDR3 is TGTGCCAGCAGTTACTCATCCGCGGGGGGGCCTTATTTT.

This chain joins TRBV5-1 and TRBJ2-5, with 7 positions matching TRBD1. After removal of 3 bases from V and 7 bases from J, the junction contained 9 bases not matched to a gene. CDR1 is SGHRS, CDR2 YFSETQ, per germline. The CDR3 length is 14 residues. The CDR3 is CASSWGQSSGTQYF. CDR3 in DNA: TGCGCCAGCAGCTGGGGACAGTCCTCCGGGACCCAGTACTTC. The full variable domain, its missing parts supplied by reference TRBV5-1 and TRBJ2-5, is KAGVTQTPRYLIKTRGQQVTLSCSPISGHRSVSWYQQTPGQGLQFLFEYFSETQRNKGNFPGRFSGRQFSNSRSEMNVSTLELGDSALYLCASSWGQSSGTQYFGPGTRLLVL.

The rearrangement links TRBV6-1 to TRBJ1-2; D gene uncertain. Trimming took 1 base from V and 0 from J, leaving 9 bases between them. The CDR3 runs to 15 residues. Germline V gene lookup returns CDR1 MNHNS and CDR2 SASEGT. The CDR3: CASSEVRGTNYGYTF. The CDR3 DNA sequence: TGTGCCAGCAGTGAAGTGCGAGGAACTAACTATGGCTACACCTTC.

This clone was seen a few times. The chain couples TRBV6-1 to TRBJ1-5, with D hard to call. Trimming pared 4 bases from V and 0 bases from J, leaving 10 bases between. CDR3 length equals 15 residues. The germline gives CDR1 MNHNS, CDR2 SASEGT. The CDR3 nucleotides read TGTGCCAGCAGTGCAAACCACTATAGCAATCAGCCCCAGCATTTT. Amino acid sequence: CASSANHYSNQPQHF.

The chain recombines TRBV6-6 with TRBJ2-7, with TRBD1 matching over 9 bases. The CDR3 runs to 15 residues. The V and J ends lost 2 bases and 2 bases, in that order; junction bases with no gene match: 4. The germline CDR1 and CDR2 sequences are MNHNY and SVGAGI (reference sequence). The CDR3 region has the DNA TGTGCCAGCAGTTACGGGACAGGGAACGCCTACGAGCAGTACTTC. Protein: CASSYGTGNAYEQYF.

The CDR3 reads CASSVGGGSSTDTQYF. The CDR3 coding sequence is TGTGCCAGCAGCGTCGGCGGTGGGTCTAGCACAGATACGCAGTATTTT. This chain joins TRBV5-6 and TRBJ2-3; D ambiguous. The CDR3 sequence is 16 residues long. V lost 4 bases, J lost 0 bases, and 15 bases lay in between. In germline, CDR1 is SGHDT, CDR2 YYEEEE.

The chain is built from TRBV7-9 and TRBJ2-2, with 10 bases lining up with TRBD2. V trimming: 2 bases; J trimming: 3 bases; junction bases outside the gene matches: 6. This CDR3 is 17 amino acids long. Germline values: CDR1 SEHNR, CDR2 FQNEAQ (reference sequence). This CDR3 is CASSLLYSGGHTGELFF. As DNA, the CDR3 is TGTGCCAGCAGCTTACTGTATAGCGGGGGGCACACCGGGGAGCTGTTTTTT.

This sequence joins TRBV5-5 and TRBJ2-5, with 9 bases that match TRBD1. V lost 4 bases to trimming and J lost 4 bases; unmatched junction nucleotides: 8. The CDR3 is 15 residues long. The V gene's germline CDR1 is SGHKS and CDR2 YYEKEE (reference sequence). CDR3 sequence: CASSNRDRVRETQYF. The CDR3 DNA sequence: TGTGCCAGCAGCAACAGGGACAGGGTGAGAGAGACCCAGTACTTC.

The gene calls are TRBV19 and TRBJ2-7; weak D call: TRBD2 (6 bases). The CDR3 is 11 amino acids. Germline loops: CDR1 LNHDA, CDR2 SQIVND (reference sequence). The CDR3 protein is CASAGGYEQYF. The DNA of the CDR3 is TGTGCGAGCGCCGGGGGCTACGAGCAGTACTTC.

This chain joins TRBV6-5 and TRBJ2-7, with a weak D call TRBD2 (6 bases). Per the germline V gene, CDR1 is MNHEY and CDR2 is SVGAGI. Between the trimmed V and J ends, which lost 2 bases and 6 bases, there was a span of 17 bases. The CDR3 runs 15 residues. The CDR3 spells CASSYKGSGDGEQYF. As DNA, the CDR3 is TGTGCCAGCAGTTACAAGGGATCGGGGGACGGCGAGCAGTACTTC.

This clone occurred a few times. Other DNA sequences within the sample encode an identical CDR3. The chain combines TRBV27 with TRBJ2-7, with 7 bases aligning to TRBD2. Losses at the gene ends were 6 bases for V and 6 bases for J; bases not matched to a gene: 2. Looked up from germline, CDR1 is MNHEY and CDR2 is SMNVEV (reference sequence). This CDR3 has 11 residues. The CDR3 bases are TGTGCCAGCAGATGGGGGGGCGAGCAGTACTTC. Its translation is CASRWGGEQYF.

The gene calls are TRBV6-4 and TRBJ2-3; 9 bases fit TRBD1. CDR3 size: 16 residues. Trimming at V came to 3 bases and at J to 2 bases, leaving 6 bases not matched to a gene. Germline CDR1 MRHNA, CDR2 SNTAGT. This chain's CDR3 is CASSDSGTGNTDTQYF. CDR3 DNA sequence: TGTGCCAGCAGTGATTCCGGGACAGGGAACACAGATACGCAGTATTTT.

This chain joins TRBV19 and TRBJ1-1, with 10 bases that match TRBD1. With V trimmed by 1 base and J by 5 bases, 4 bases remained unmatched. The CDR3 is made up of 15 amino acids. CDR1 is LNHDA, CDR2 SQIVND, per germline (reference sequence). The CDR3 loop reads CASSIGDRGGTEAFF. The CDR3 coding sequence is TGTGCCAGTAGTATAGGGGACAGGGGAGGTACTGAAGCTTTCTTT.

Points on this clone: One junction end does not reproduce the germline sequence, and a read error may be involved. This chain links TRBV29-1 with TRBJ2-5, with D possibly matching TRBD2 (6 bases). Germline loops: CDR1 SQVTM, CDR2 ANQGSEA. This CDR3 has 15 amino acids. As DNA, the CDR3 is TGCAGCGTCGAAGGGAACGCGGGAATTACGGAGACCCAGTACTTC. This codes for CSVEGNAGITETQYF.

The chain uses TRBV5-1 and TRBJ1-1; unclear D gene. There are 11 residues in the CDR3. Looked up from germline, CDR1 is SGHRS and CDR2 is YFSETQ. Deletions cut 4 bases from V and 6 bases from J, with 7 bases between. The CDR3 DNA reads as TGCGCCAGCAGCAGCGCCTCTGAAGCTTTCTTT. It codes for CASSSASEAFF.

The CDR3 is CASSQDRGGTSGSTDTQYF. The CDR3 DNA follows: TGCGCCAGCAGCCAAGATCGGGGGGGGACTAGCGGGAGCACAGATACGCAGTATTTT. The chain joins TRBV4-3 to TRBJ2-3, with 12 nucleotides matching TRBD2. This CDR3 has 19 residues. CDR1 is LGHNA and CDR2 is YSLEER in the germline V gene. V shed 0 bases, J shed 0 bases, and the junction held 7 bases outside the gene matches.

V usage is TRBV27 and J usage is TRBJ2-7; 7 bases align to TRBD2. Losses at the gene ends were 6 bases for V and 7 bases for J; bases not matched to a gene: 15. Germline V lookup: CDR1 MNHEY, CDR2 SMNVEV (reference sequence). The CDR3 loop spans 15 amino acids. In nucleotides, the CDR3 is TGTGCCAGCAGGGGAGGGAGAGCCTGGGCGGGGGAGCAGTACTTC. Translating gives CASRGGRAWAGEQYF.

The chain carries TRBV18 and TRBJ2-7, with a tentative D call TRBD1 (5 bases). The length of the CDR3 is 13 residues. The germline CDR1 and CDR2 sequences are KGHSH and LQKENI. With 0 bases removed from V and 2 bases from J, the gap between germline ends came to 5 bases. Written as DNA, the CDR3 is TGTGCCAGCTCACCACCGGGGCCCTACGAGCAGTACTTC. As protein: CASSPPGPYEQYF.

This clone has a single count. V gene TRBV10-1 combines with J gene TRBJ2-2, with D possibly matching TRBD1 (6 bases). The CDR3 has 15 residues. Germline V gene lookup returns CDR1 WNHNN and CDR2 SYGVQD (reference sequence). The V end was cut by 5 bases, the J end by 0 bases, with 10 bases between. CDR3 protein: CASSPTGSNTGELFF. As DNA, the CDR3 is TGCGCCAGCAGTCCTACAGGGTCGAACACCGGGGAGCTGTTTTTT.

This chain connects TRBV7-2 to TRBJ2-1; 8 bases are a match to TRBD2. Germline CDR1 is SGHTA and CDR2 is FQGNSA. The CDR3 runs to 15 residues. The ends lost 6 bases at V and 6 bases at J; junction bases unmatched: 10. The CDR3 loop reads CASSSSSGKSNEQFF. In nucleotides, the CDR3 is TGTGCCAGCAGTTCGAGTAGCGGGAAGTCCAATGAGCAGTTCTTC.

This clone was observed a handful of times. The chain joins TRBV5-6 to TRBJ2-7, with TRBD2 matching 7 bases. V lost 2 bases to trimming and J lost 5 bases; unmatched junction nucleotides: 13. The germline V gene has CDR1 SGHDT and CDR2 YYEEEE. This CDR3 has 16 amino acids. The CDR3 DNA follows: TGTGCCAGCAGCTTTATGGGCGGGAGTGGATTCGACGAGCAGTACTTC. This encodes CASSFMGGSGFDEQYF. The full variable domain, with the rest looked up from reference TRBV5-6 and TRBJ2-7, is DAGVTQSPTHLIKTRGQQVTLRCSPKSGHDTVSWYQQALGQGPQFIFQYYEEEERQRGNFPDRFSGHQFPNYSSELNVNALLLGDSALYLCASSFMGGSGFDEQYFGPGTRLTVT.